The clone carrying this TCR beta chain was observed a few times. Its matching antigen is unknown. The multiple sclerosis controls were treatment-naive patients with relapsing-remitting disease that was stable or active. Negative isolation was used for CD8+ and CD4+ T cells and FACS enrichment for TEMRA cells. The data originate from a study of CD8 T cells in Susac syndrome. Study-wide results and limits: The study conceded that relatively few individuals underwent its TCR sequencing and HLA analysis.

The V gene's germline CDR1 is MDHEN and CDR2 SYDVKM. V trimming: 8 bases; J trimming: 5 bases; junction bases outside the gene matches: 10. This CDR3 contains 14 residues. The RNA, about 0.5 to 1 ug, was put through reverse transcription using random hexamers. Amplification of the TCR beta CDR3 was carried out by immunoSEQ multiplex PCR, which spanned a total of 54 Vbeta and 13 Jbeta segments. TCRdb reanalysed the immunoSEQ multiplex PCR reads using MiXCR and keeps one entry per CDR3 protein. This sample carries some 450,000 distinct CDR3 sequences, approximately 85% of them seen once, and the ten largest clones take more than 0.09%.

This chain links TRBV28 with TRBJ2-7; the match to TRBD1 covers 9 bases. The material sequenced was CD8+ T cells from PBMCs. The sequence derives from a human donor with multiple sclerosis. Here the CDR3 DNA reads TGTGCCAGCGGGAGACAGGGGGATTGGAACGAGCAGTACTTC. Translated: CASGRQGDWNEQYF.